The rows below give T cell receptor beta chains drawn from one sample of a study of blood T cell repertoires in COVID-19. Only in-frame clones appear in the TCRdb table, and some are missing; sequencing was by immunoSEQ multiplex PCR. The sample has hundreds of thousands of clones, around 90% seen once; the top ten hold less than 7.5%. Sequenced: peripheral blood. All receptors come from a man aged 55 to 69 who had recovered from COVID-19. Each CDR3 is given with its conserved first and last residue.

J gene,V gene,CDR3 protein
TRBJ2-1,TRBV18,CASSTRTSGSYNEQFF
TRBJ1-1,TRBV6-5,CASSPAGGNTEAFF
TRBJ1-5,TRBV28,CASSLTGGGQPQHF
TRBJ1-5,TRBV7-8,CASSLVGGLPNQPQHF
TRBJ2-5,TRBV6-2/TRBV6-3,CASSYATGIETQYF
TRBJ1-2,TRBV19,CASRETGVLYGYTF
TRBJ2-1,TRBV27,CASRPGTGSYNEQFF
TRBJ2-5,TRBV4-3,CASSHGGRAETQYF
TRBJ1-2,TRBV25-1,CASSPPGGGYGYTF
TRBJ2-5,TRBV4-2,CASSQDLDKWETQYF
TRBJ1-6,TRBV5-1,CASSASGGRGSPLHF
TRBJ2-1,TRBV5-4,CASSSRASSQYNEQFF
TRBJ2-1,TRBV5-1,CASQTSAYNEQFF
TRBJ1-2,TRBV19,CASTLRDRDGYTF
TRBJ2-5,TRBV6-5,CASRSLAGRGETQYF
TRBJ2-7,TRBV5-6,CASSLFGQARYEQYF
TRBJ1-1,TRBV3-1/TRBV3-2,CASSPTGGSIMNTEAFF
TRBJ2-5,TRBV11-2,CASSLGTGQETQYF
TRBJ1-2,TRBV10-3,CAITSDRGVYGYTF
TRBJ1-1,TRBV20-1,CSALGGFF
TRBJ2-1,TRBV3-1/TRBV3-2,CASSQKVLAGYNEQFF
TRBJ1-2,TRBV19,CASSSTPDSNYGYTF
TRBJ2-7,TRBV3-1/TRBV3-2,CASSHLRYEQYF
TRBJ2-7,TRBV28,CASRTHLAGEYEQYF
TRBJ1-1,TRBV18,CASSPGQALNTEAFF
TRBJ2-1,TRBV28,CASSLIKGDNEQFF
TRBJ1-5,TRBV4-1,CASSQRGEGQPQHF
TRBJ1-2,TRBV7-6,CASSLGTGIYGYTF
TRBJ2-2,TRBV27,CASSPLGSGALRELFF
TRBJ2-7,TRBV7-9,CASSFQGLEQYF
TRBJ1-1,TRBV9,CASSTTGGQNTEAFF
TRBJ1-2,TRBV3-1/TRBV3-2,CASSLANYGYTF
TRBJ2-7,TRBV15,CATPRVPLAGRDEQYF
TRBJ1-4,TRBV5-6,CASSLDFQDGEKLFF
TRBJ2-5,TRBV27,CASSPRGGGSPQETQYF
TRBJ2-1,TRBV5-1,CASSWTGLDNEQFF
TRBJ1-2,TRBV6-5,CASSLLQGTYGYTF
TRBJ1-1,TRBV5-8,CASSLQVMTEAFF
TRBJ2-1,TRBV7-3,CASSLTSEDPYNEQFF
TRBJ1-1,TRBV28,CASSLFSGSTRNTEAFF
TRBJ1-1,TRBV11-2,CASSLERGTGTEAFF
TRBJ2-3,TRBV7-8,CASSLGWTSGRVPGDTQYF
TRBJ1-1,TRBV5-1,CASSSQLAANTEAFF
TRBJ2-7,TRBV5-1,CASSQDRVVHEQYF
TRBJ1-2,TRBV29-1,CSVERDRGYGYTF
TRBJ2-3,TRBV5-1,CASSVGQREDTQYF
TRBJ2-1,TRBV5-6,CASSSTTRRTEQFF
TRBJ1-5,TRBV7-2,CASSLVRGQPQHF
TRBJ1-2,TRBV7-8,CASSLAGGSGYTF